A selection of T cell receptor beta chains follows, all from one sample in a study of glioma-infiltrating T cells. Each CDR3 protein gets one entry after TCRdb re-called the multiplex PCR reads with MiXCR. The table lists 100,000 to 150,000 distinct CDR3 sequences, roughly 23% of them singletons. The sequenced material came from glioma tissue, nonneoplastic brain tissue, or PBMCs (not recorded which). The receptor set was obtained from a human donor with low-grade glioma or glioblastoma, undergoing nonglioma brain surgery, or in good health (not recorded which). Both conserved end residues are part of each CDR3. D genes are given only for firm matches. The size entry is marked missing in some rows and otherwise reads once, few, many or a size class.

TRBJ2-5 | TRBV7-2 | NA | TRBD1 | 15 | TGTGCCAGCAGCTTACTCGGGACAGGGGCCGAGACCCAGTACTTC | CASSLLGTGAETQYF
TRBJ1-2 | TRBV19 | many | NA | 14 | TGTGCCACCCGGGAGGGGGGCGATTGGTATGGCTACACCTTC | CATREGGDWYGYTF
TRBJ2-3 | TRBV20-1 | many | NA | 16 | TGCAGTGCTAGTTGGGGTGGCGGGGATAGCACAGATACGCAGTATTTT | CSASWGGGDSTDTQYF
TRBJ1-6 | TRBV10-3 | NA | NA | 13 | TGTGCCATCAAGCTGGAGGCGAGCTCACCCCTCCACTTT | CAIKLEASSPLHF
TRBJ2-7 | TRBV2 | NA | TRBD1 | 15 | TGTGCCAGCAGTGGAGGGGGCAGGGAACGGGTTGAGCAGTACTTC | CASSGGGRERVEQYF
TRBJ2-5 | TRBV12-5 | many | TRBD1 | 14 | TGTGCTAGTGGTTTGTTTGCAGGGGGAGAGACCCAGTACTTC | CASGLFAGGETQYF
TRBJ2-7 | TRBV3-1 | NA | TRBD2 | 13 | TGTGCCAGCAGCCCGACTAGCGTCTACGAGCAGTACTTC | CASSPTSVYEQYF
TRBJ1-1 | TRBV12-3/TRBV12-4 | many | TRBD1 | 14 | TGTGTCAGCACCAGACAGGGTTTGGGCACTGAAGCTTTCTTT | CVSTRQGLGTEAFF
TRBJ1-5 | TRBV2 | NA | TRBD1 | 13 | TGTGCCAGCAGTGGGGACAGCAATAAGCCTCAGCATTTT | CASSGDSNKPQHF
TRBJ2-3 | TRBV4-1 | many | NA | 18 | TGCGCCAGCAGCCAAGTCAGCGTCTGGACCGGGAGCACAGATACGCAGTATTTT | CASSQVSVWTGSTDTQYF
TRBJ1-5 | TRBV12-3/TRBV12-4 | many | TRBD1 | 15 | TGTGCCAGCAGTCCGGGACAGGCCATTGAGGGGCCCCAGCATTTT | CASSPGQAIEGPQHF
TRBJ2-5 | TRBV29-1 | NA | TRBD1 | 14 | TGCAGCGTCGCTAAACGACAGGGTTTCCAGACCCAGTACTTC | CSVAKRQGFQTQYF
TRBJ2-1 | TRBV6-1 | many | NA | 13 | TGTGCCAGCAGTCGCTCCCGTTACAATGAGCAGTTCTTC | CASSRSRYNEQFF
TRBJ2-3 | TRBV5-1 | many | NA | 12 | TGCGCCAGCAGCTTGGTCACAGATACGCAGTATTTT | CASSLVTDTQYF
TRBJ1-1 | TRBV2 | few | NA | 13 | TGTGCCAGCAGTAAGGACAGAAGCTCTGAAGCTTTCTTT | CASSKDRSSEAFF
TRBJ2-3 | TRBV15 | many | TRBD2 | 14 | TGTGCCACCAGCAACGGAGGGAGGGCAGATACGCAGTATTTT | CATSNGGRADTQYF
TRBJ2-4 | TRBV7-2 | many | NA | 14 | TGTGCCAGCAGCTTAGCTAAGGGAAGTTACATTCAGTACTTC | CASSLAKGSYIQYF
TRBJ2-7 | TRBV12-3/TRBV12-4 | many | TRBD1 | 15 | TGTGCCAGCAGGGAAAGGACAGGGGAAGCCTACGAGCAGTACTTC | CASRERTGEAYEQYF
TRBJ2-3 | TRBV6-1 | many | TRBD2 | 16 | TGTGCCAGCAGTCAACTAGCGGGAGGGCGAGGAGATACGCAGTATTTT | CASSQLAGGRGDTQYF
TRBJ2-7 | TRBV27 | many | TRBD1 | 15 | TGTGCCAGCAGTTTATTCGGGACAGGCTCCTACGAGCAGTACTTC | CASSLFGTGSYEQYF
TRBJ2-7 | TRBV27 | many | NA | 13 | TGTGCCAGCAGTTTCGGACCTCAAAACGAGCAGTACTTC | CASSFGPQNEQYF
TRBJ2-1 | TRBV12-3/TRBV12-4 | few | NA | 18 | TGTGCCAGCAGTTTAGCGCTCCCCGCAGCCAAAAAAGACAATGAGCAGTTCTTC | CASSLALPAAKKDNEQFF
TRBJ1-1 | TRBV12-3/TRBV12-4 | many | NA | 14 | TGTGCCACTCTACCAGGGGCGGCGAACACTGAAGCTTTCTTT | CATLPGAANTEAFF
TRBJ2-7 | TRBV29-1 | NA | NA | 11 | TGCAGCGTTGGACACCCTTACGAGCAGTACTTC | CSVGHPYEQYF
TRBJ2-3 | TRBV5-1 | few | TRBD2 | 16 | TGCGCCAGCAGCTTGGAGGGACTAGCGGGACCAGATACGCAGTATTTT | CASSLEGLAGPDTQYF
TRBJ1-5 | TRBV4-1 | NA | NA | 15 | TGCGCCAGCAGCCAAGACCAGGGAGCCATGGGGCCCCAGCATTTT | CASSQDQGAMGPQHF
TRBJ2-1 | TRBV5-1 | many | NA | 13 | TGCGCCAGCAGCTTGCAGGGTCTGAATGAGCAGTTCTTC | CASSLQGLNEQFF
TRBJ1-1 | TRBV27 | NA | NA | 12 | TGTGCTAGCGGACGGATGAACACTGAAGCTTTCTTT | CASGRMNTEAFF
TRBJ1-2 | TRBV7-2 | once | TRBD1 | 14 | TGTGCCAGCAGTTCAGGGGGGGCTAACTATAGCTACACCTTC | CASSSGGANYSYTF
TRBJ2-7 | TRBV7-9 | many | NA | 12 | TGTGCCAGCAGCCCAGACACCGTGGGGGAGTACTTC | CASSPDTVGEYF
TRBJ2-1 | TRBV2 | many | TRBD2 | 17 | TGTGCCAGCAGTGAATCTCTAGCGGGAGGGCCAGGCAATGAGCAGTTCTTC | CASSESLAGGPGNEQFF
TRBJ1-2 | TRBV7-2 | many | NA | 13 | TGTGCCAGCAGCTTAGATGGTATCCACGGCTACACCTTC | CASSLDGIHGYTF
TRBJ2-3 | TRBV7-2 | many | NA | 16 | TGTGCCAGCAGCTACTTAGTAGCGGTGAGCACAGATACGCAGTATTTT | CASSYLVAVSTDTQYF
TRBJ1-2 | TRBV20-1 | many | NA | 13 | TGCAGTGCCGAAACCCGGGAGTATTCTGGCTACACCTTC | CSAETREYSGYTF
TRBJ2-2 | TRBV20-1 | many | NA | 15 | TGCAGTGCACTGGGGCCAGCAGATAACACCGGGGAGCTGTTTTTT | CSALGPADNTGELFF
TRBJ2-3 | TRBV7-4 | many | TRBD2 | 18 | TGTGCCAGCAGCTTACGAGCGGGAGGATCCTCGTGCACAGATACGCAGTATTTT | CASSLRAGGSSCTDTQYF
TRBJ2-7 | TRBV10-3 | many | NA | 13 | TGTGCCATCAGTGAGGCAGGGAAGTCAGAGCAGTACTTC | CAISEAGKSEQYF
TRBJ2-7 | TRBV7-9 | few | NA | 13 | TGTGCCAGCAGCTCAACTAGCCCCTACGAGCAGTACTTC | CASSSTSPYEQYF
TRBJ2-3 | TRBV7-2 | many | NA | 14 | TGTGCCAGCAGCTTAGGCAAGGGTAGAGATACGCAGTATTTT | CASSLGKGRDTQYF
TRBJ2-7 | TRBV7-9 | many | TRBD1 | 14 | TGTGCCAGCAGCTTGGACAGGTCCCATGACGAGCAGTACTTC | CASSLDRSHDEQYF
TRBJ2-7 | TRBV19 | few | TRBD2 | 14 | TGTGCCAGTAGTACGACTAGCGGGAGCGGCGAGCAGTACTTC | CASSTTSGSGEQYF
TRBJ2-1 | TRBV5-1 | few | NA | 17 | TGCGCCAGCAGCCCGGAGGGGGGACCCCTCTCCTACAATGAGCAGTTCTTC | CASSPEGGPLSYNEQFF
TRBJ2-7 | TRBV5-1 | few | TRBD1 | 14 | TGCGCCAGCAGCCCAACAGGGGGCAACTACGAGCAGTACTTC | CASSPTGGNYEQYF
TRBJ1-5 | TRBV3-1 | NA | NA | 15 | TGTGCCAGCAGCCAAGATTCACAGTCCCGTGGGCCCCAGCATTTT | CASSQDSQSRGPQHF
TRBJ1-5 | TRBV6-1 | few | TRBD1 | 15 | TGTGCCAGCAGCGGACAGGGGGTAAGCAATCAGCCCCAGCATTTT | CASSGQGVSNQPQHF
TRBJ1-3 | TRBV28 | many | NA | 14 | TGTGCCAGCAGAGATAGTAACTCTGGAAACACCATATATTTT | CASRDSNSGNTIYF
TRBJ1-6 | TRBV6-6 | many | NA | 14 | TGTGCCAGCAGTTACAGGAATAATAATTCACCCCTCCACTTT | CASSYRNNNSPLHF
TRBJ1-1 | TRBV18 | many | NA | 14 | TGTGCCAGCTCACCCGTAGGGGAGACCACTGAAGCTTTCTTT | CASSPVGETTEAFF
TRBJ2-7 | TRBV27 | many | TRBD1 | 15 | TGTGCCAGCAGTACAACCTCCGGGACAGACCACGAGCAGTACTTC | CASSTTSGTDHEQYF
TRBJ2-2 | TRBV7-2 | many | TRBD1 | 16 | TGTGCCAGCAGCTTAAGGACCGGGACAGGGACCGGGGAGCTGTTTTTT | CASSLRTGTGTGELFF
TRBJ2-3 | TRBV27 | many | TRBD2 | 14 | TGTGCCAGCGGGCGGGAGTGGGGCACAGATACGCAGTATTTT | CASGREWGTDTQYF
TRBJ2-7 | TRBV20-1 | many | TRBD2 | 16 | TGCAGTGCTAGAGATCTAGTACTAGCGGCCTCCTACGAGCAGTACTTC | CSARDLVLAASYEQYF